This T cell receptor (beta chain) emerged from a study of cytomegalovirus exposure and HLA in healthy donors. Primers included in the PCR were 60 Vbeta and 13 Jbeta primers. Repertoires were generated with immunoSEQ multiplex PCR, while TCRdb's copy carries only in-frame clones and drops some. The table records 170,000 or so clones, around 75% of them present only once. This clone has only a few counts. Its specificity is not known. Study observations and caveats: A missense DCLRE1C variant was associated with V- and J-gene trimming of TCR beta chains in a later analysis, and an independent cohort replicated the association. In a later analysis, roughly 17,000 TCR beta sequences were associated with HLA alleles at 0.05 false discovery rate. Among the CMV-associated chains, a few were confirmed in vitro as specific for CMV antigens. Among TCR beta chains, those listed as cytomegalovirus-associated numbered about 160.

The J segment lost 9 bases and the V segment lost 4 bases, leaving 8 bases of the junction unmatched. Per the germline V gene, CDR1 is SGDLS and CDR2 is YYNGEE. CDR3 size: 15 residues. This clonotype was sampled from a male donor in good health and CMV-seronegative. The sample was PBMCs. The chain couples TRBV9 to TRBJ2-1; 12 bases line up with TRBD2. The CDR3 DNA reads TGTGCCAGCAGCCCAGTCCTAGCGGGGGGGAGTGAGCAGTTCTTC. Encoded protein: CASSPVLAGGSEQFF. Full variable domain (missing parts from reference TRBV9 and TRBJ2-1): DSGVTQTPKHLITATGQRVTLRCSPRSGDLSVYWYQQSLDQGLQFLIQYYNGEERAKGNILERFSAQQFPDLHSELNLSSLELGDSALYFCASSPVLAGGSEQFFGPGTRLTVL.